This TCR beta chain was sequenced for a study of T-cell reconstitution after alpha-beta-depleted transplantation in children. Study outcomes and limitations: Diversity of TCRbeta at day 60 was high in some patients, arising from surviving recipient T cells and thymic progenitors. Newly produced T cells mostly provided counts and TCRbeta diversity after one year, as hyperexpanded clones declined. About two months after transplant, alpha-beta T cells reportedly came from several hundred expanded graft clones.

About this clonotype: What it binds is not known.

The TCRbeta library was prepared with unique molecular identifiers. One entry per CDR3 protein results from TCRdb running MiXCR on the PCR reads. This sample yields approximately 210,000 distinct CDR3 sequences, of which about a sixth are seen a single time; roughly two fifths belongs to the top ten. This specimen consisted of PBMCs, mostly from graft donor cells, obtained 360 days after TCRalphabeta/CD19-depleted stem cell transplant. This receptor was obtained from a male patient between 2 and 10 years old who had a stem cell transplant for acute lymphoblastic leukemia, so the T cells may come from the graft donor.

The CDR3 DNA follows: TGTGCCAGCGGACCTCTCACTTTGGACGGCTACTACGAGCAGTACTTC. Its protein product is CASGPLTLDGYYEQYF. The J gene is TRBJ2-7, the V gene TRBV27, with D unclear. Trimming left V 8 bases short and J 3 bases short, with 23 bases between. The CDR3 is made up of 16 amino acids. Germline CDR1 is MNHEY and CDR2 is SMNVEV (reference sequence).